Each of the 29 T cell receptor beta chains below was sequenced from the same sample in a study of regulatory T cells in long-lasting Graves disease. Through Arm-PCR of CDR3 regions and iRepertoire HTBI primers, TCR beta libraries were built. TCRdb re-called the multiplex PCR reads through MiXCR, storing one row per CDR3 protein. In the table there are a few hundred thousand distinct CDR3 sequences, around 20% of which are singletons. Indicated time point: persistent/refractory GD, antithyroid drugs over 5 years with positive TRAb. With RNA extracted from PBMCs as input, the TCR library was made. Sample: peripheral blood mononuclear cells (PBMCs), taken when the disease was refractory, from a patient treated with antithyroid drugs. The receptors come from a female donor with Graves disease.

This clonotype was seen a single time. The rearrangement uses TRBV10-2 and TRBJ2-7; D may match TRBD1 or TRBD2 (6 bases each). CDR1 and CDR2 from the germline V gene are WSHSY and SAAADI. Trimming cost V 2 bases and J 7 bases, with 21 bases left between them. The CDR3 runs 16 residues. Written as DNA, the CDR3 is TGCGCCAGCAGTGAGGGCCCGGGGGCCCCAAATGGAGAGCAGTACTTC. Encoded protein: CASSEGPGAPNGEQYF.

This clonotype showed up just a few times. The chain carries TRBV6-1 and TRBJ2-1; the D gene is possibly TRBD1 (6 bases). The CDR3 is 14 residues long. V lost 8 bases and J lost 4, with 15 bases in between. Germline CDR1 MNHNS, CDR2 SASEGT. CDR3 loop: CASQETGVYNEQFF. CDR3 DNA sequence: TGTGCCAGCCAAGAGACAGGAGTTTACAATGAGCAGTTCTTC.

This clonotype showed up many times. The chain links TRBV29-1 to TRBJ2-7, with TRBD1 matching 10 bases. This CDR3 is built from 17 residues. The ends lost 2 bases at V and 1 base at J; junction bases unmatched: 11. Germline CDR1 is SQVTM and CDR2 is ANQGSEA. This CDR3 reads CSVENGTGELTSYEQYF. The CDR3 DNA sequence: TGCAGCGTTGAAAATGGGACAGGGGAACTAACTTCCTACGAGCAGTACTTC.

This clonotype has ten or more counts. This chain connects TRBV12-3 or TRBV12-4 to TRBJ2-7, with 7 bases identical to TRBD2. With V trimmed by 4 bases and J by 2 bases, 11 bases remained unmatched. The CDR3 extends over 16 amino acids. CDR3 loop: CASSSQEAGETYEQYF. CDR3 DNA: TGTGCCAGCAGTTCCCAGGAGGCGGGGGAAACCTACGAGCAGTACTTC.

This clonotype was seen ten or more times. CDR3 in amino acids: CASNPGGGILNYGYTF. CDR3 in DNA: TGTGCCAGCAACCCCGGCGGAGGGATTTTAAACTATGGCTACACCTTC. The chain recombines TRBV2 with TRBJ1-2, with D uncertain. The CDR3 length is 16 residues. Germline CDR1 reads SNHLY; CDR2 reads FYNNEI. Trimming cost V 7 bases and J 2 bases, with 20 bases left between them. Combining the CDR3 with reference TRBV2 and TRBJ1-2 gives the whole variable domain EPEVTQTPSHQVTQMGQEVILRCVPISNHLYFYWYRQILGQKVEFLVSFYNNEISEKSEIFDDQFSVERPDGSNFTLKIRSTKLEDSAMYFCASNPGGGILNYGYTFGSGTRLTVV.

This clonotype has at least ten counts. The genes are TRBV6-1 and TRBJ1-2; perhaps TRBD1 as D (6 bases). Trimming pared 6 bases from V and 2 bases from J, leaving 16 bases between. CDR1 is MNHNS, CDR2 SASEGT, per germline. The CDR3 has 15 residues. CDR3 nucleotide sequence: TGTGCCAGCAGCGAAATTGGACAGCTAAACTATGGCTACACCTTC. Translating gives CASSEIGQLNYGYTF.

This chain joins TRBV5-6 and TRBJ1-1; possibly TRBD1 for D (6 bases). Trimming left V 4 bases short and J 0 bases short, with 13 bases between. This CDR3 contains 15 residues. Per the germline V gene, CDR1 is SGHDT and CDR2 is YYEEEE. CDR3 nucleotide sequence: TGTGCCAGCAGCACCGGACAGACGATGAACACTGAAGCTTTCTTT. It translates to CASSTGQTMNTEAFF.

V and J are TRBV12-3 or TRBV12-4 and TRBJ2-1; D is unresolved. V lost 8 bases, J lost 7 bases, and 15 bases lay in between. The length of the CDR3 is 13 residues. CDR3: CASGQAPANEQFF. The CDR3 DNA sequence: TGTGCCAGCGGTCAGGCCCCCGCTAATGAGCAGTTCTTC.

This clonotype was recorded at least ten times. This rearrangement joins TRBV28 to TRBJ1-5; D may be TRBD1 (5 bases). The germline CDR1 and CDR2 sequences are MDHEN and SYDVKM. CDR3 length: 15 residues. Between the trimmed V and J ends, which lost 8 bases and 2 bases, there was a span of 16 bases. This CDR3 is CASGGFIAGNQPQHF. As DNA, the CDR3 is TGTGCCAGCGGGGGGTTCATAGCGGGCAATCAGCCCCAGCATTTT.

Details on this clonotype: A much larger clone is a single base away; this may be a read error. This rearrangement joins TRBV28 to TRBJ2-7, with D perhaps matching TRBD1 or TRBD2 (6 bases each). The ends were cut back, 3 bases at V and 2 bases at J, with 14 bases in the middle. The CDR3 totals 15 residues. Germline CDR1 and CDR2: MDHEN and SYDVKM. In DNA, the CDR3 is TGTGCCAGCAGTTTGGGGGGCAGGAACCCCTACGAGCAGTACTTC. This codes for CASSLGGRNPYEQYF.

This clonotype was seen at least ten times. J is TRBJ1-1 and V is TRBV25-1; a weak D match, TRBD1 (6 bases). The CDR3 extends over 14 amino acids. Germline V CDR1 and CDR2: MGHDK, SYGVNS. V shed 4 bases and J shed 4 bases, with 13 bases lying between them. The CDR3 DNA sequence: TGTGCCAGCAGTGCCGACAGGTTGACCACTGAAGCTTTCTTT. Its protein is CASSADRLTTEAFF.

This clonotype was counted at least ten times. The V and J genes are TRBV7-2 and TRBJ2-7, with D possibly matching TRBD1 (6 bases). The CDR3 loop spans 15 amino acids. Per germline, CDR1 SGHTA and CDR2 FQGNSA. V lost 1 base and J 5 bases, leaving 15 bases between the germline ends. The CDR3 loop is CASSLDGGFYDEQYF. In nucleotides, the CDR3 is TGTGCCAGCAGCTTAGATGGGGGCTTCTACGACGAGCAGTACTTC.

This clonotype occurred many times. J is TRBJ2-7 and V is TRBV7-2; D is ambiguous. CDR3 length equals 13 residues. V dropped 5 bases and J dropped 3 bases, with 11 bases sitting between them. Germline V gives CDR1 SGHTA, CDR2 FQGNSA. In DNA, the CDR3 is TGTGCCAGCAGCAATCACCCCGGCTACGAGCAGTACTTC. Protein: CASSNHPGYEQYF. Drawing the rest from reference TRBV7-2 and TRBJ2-7, the complete variable domain is GAGVSQSPSNKVTEKGKDVELRCDPISGHTALYWYRQSLGQGLEFLIYFQGNSAPDKSGLPSDRFSAERTGGSVSTLTIQRTQQEDSAVYLCASSNHPGYEQYFGPGTRLTVT.

About this clonotype: One base away lies a much larger clone, so this may be a sequencing read error. This sequence joins TRBV12-3 or TRBV12-4 and TRBJ1-1; 11 bases match TRBD1. The CDR3 spans 16 residues. Trimming took 5 bases from V and 4 from J; bases not matched to a gene: 9. CDR3 bases: TGTGCCAGCAGTCCGGCCGCCGGGACAGGGGGCACTGAAGCTTTCTTT. Its translation: CASSPAAGTGGTEAFF.

The chain is built from TRBV3-1 and TRBJ2-7; D uncertain. V was trimmed by 4 bases and J by 1 base, leaving 11 bases between them. CDR1 and CDR2 from the germline V gene are LGHDT and YNNKEL (reference sequence). The CDR3 length is 14 residues. The CDR3 DNA follows: TGTGCCAGCAGCCCCCCCGTGGGGTCCTACGAGCAGTACTTC. Protein product: CASSPPVGSYEQYF.

The chain uses TRBV19 and TRBJ1-5, with D unclear. Germline V gene lookup returns CDR1 LNHDA and CDR2 SQIVND (reference sequence). The germline V and J ends were trimmed by 7 bases and 5 bases, with 9 bases remaining between them. The CDR3 covers 12 residues. The CDR3 protein is CASTGLDQPQHF. The CDR3 DNA is TGTGCCAGTACTGGGTTGGATCAGCCCCAGCATTTT.

Here the CDR3 reads CATGGTGNTIYF. The CDR3 DNA reads as TGTGCCACCGGGGGGACTGGAAACACCATATATTTT. The chain couples TRBV15 to TRBJ1-3, with D possibly TRBD1 on 5 matching bases. This CDR3 region has 12 residues. CDR1 and CDR2 from the germline V gene are LNHNV and YYDKDF (reference sequence). Between the trimmed V and J ends, which lost 8 bases and 2 bases, there was a span of 7 bases.

This clonotype was detected many times. The chain links TRBV10-3 to TRBJ2-2; D uncertain. Germline loops: CDR1 ENHRY, CDR2 SYGVKD. Trimming pared 7 bases from V and 0 bases from J, leaving 18 bases between. The CDR3 runs to 17 residues. The CDR3 nucleotides are TGTGCCATCACCAACGAAGCGTTCCGGTCGAACACCGGGGAGCTGTTTTTT. Its protein is CAITNEAFRSNTGELFF.

Turning to this clonotype: A much larger clone sits a single nucleotide away, making a read error possible. This chain links TRBV20-1 with TRBJ1-4; 7 bases are a match to TRBD1. CDR1 and CDR2 (germline): DFQATT, SNEGSKA (reference sequence). This CDR3 region has 14 residues. Trimming took 4 bases from V and 3 from J; bases not matched to a gene: 5. In DNA form, the CDR3 reads TGCAGTGCTACGGGACAGCAAGCTAATGAAAAACTGTTTTTT. Encoded protein: CSATGQQANEKLFF.

This clonotype was observed at least ten times. The chain recombines TRBV5-1 with TRBJ1-1; D possibly corresponds to TRBD1 (6 bases). Trimming stripped 2 bases from V and 1 base from J, with 12 bases between. The CDR3 length is 15 residues. Looked up from germline, CDR1 is SGHRS and CDR2 is YFSETQ. The CDR3 sequence is CASSFRVQGNTEAFF. The DNA for the CDR3 is TGCGCCAGCAGCTTTCGGGTACAGGGGAACACTGAAGCTTTCTTT.

The chain has TRBV6-5 and TRBJ2-5; the D gene could be TRBD1 or TRBD2 (6 bases each). The CDR3 has 15 residues. Per germline, CDR1 MNHEY and CDR2 SVGAGI. V was trimmed by 2 bases and J by 5 bases, leaving 15 bases between them. The CDR3 region has the DNA TGTGCCAGCAGTTACGCGGGACAAGGCTGGGAGACCCAGTACTTC. Protein product: CASSYAGQGWETQYF.

This clonotype was recorded a few times. The V and J genes are TRBV28 and TRBJ2-1, with D perhaps given as TRBD1 or TRBD2 (5 bases each). The length of the CDR3 is 14 residues. Germline CDR1 and CDR2: MDHEN and SYDVKM. Trimming removed 8 bases at V and 4 bases at J, with 15 bases between. For the CDR3, the DNA is TGTGCCAGCCTGGACACAAGCGGTTACAATGAGCAGTTCTTC. Translation gives CASLDTSGYNEQFF.

Many counts were recorded for this clonotype. The gene calls are TRBV20-1 and TRBJ1-1; tentatively, D is TRBD1 (5 bases). Germline-derived CDR1 and CDR2 are DFQATT and SNEGSKA (reference sequence). The CDR3 loop spans 14 amino acids. The V end was cut by 3 bases, the J end by 1 base, with 12 bases between. The CDR3 sequence: CSASRRQTNTEAFF. The CDR3 nucleotides are TGCAGTGCTAGCCGTAGACAGACGAACACTGAAGCTTTCTTT.

This clonotype was seen many times. The rearrangement joins TRBV6-5 to TRBJ2-5, with a possible D match to TRBD1 (6 bases). Between the trimmed V and J ends, which lost 2 bases and 0 bases, there was a span of 16 bases. Germline V gene lookup returns CDR1 MNHEY and CDR2 SVGAGI. This CDR3 spans 17 amino acids. The CDR3 here is CASSYPTGYDYQETQYF. In DNA form, the CDR3 reads TGTGCCAGCAGTTACCCTACAGGGTATGACTACCAAGAGACCCAGTACTTC.

This clonotype was found many times. This chain uses TRBV27 with TRBJ2-2, with 10 bases identical to TRBD1. V was clipped by 6 bases and J by 10 bases; unmatched bases: 14. The V gene's germline CDR1 is MNHEY and CDR2 SMNVEV (reference sequence). CDR3 length equals 16 residues. The CDR3 nucleotides read TGTGCCAGCAGCTGGGGGACAGGGGAGCAACCCCCGGAGCTGTTTTTT. It specifies CASSWGTGEQPPELFF.

In its sample, this clonotype was seen many times. The rearrangement uses TRBV27 and TRBJ2-2; D is perhaps TRBD2 (5 bases). This CDR3 has 15 residues. CDR1 MNHEY and CDR2 SMNVEV come from the germline V gene (reference sequence). V was pared by 6 bases and J by 4 bases, with 15 bases between. The CDR3 spells CASRSVGLITGELFF. DNA of the CDR3: TGTGCCAGCAGATCTGTAGGACTCATCACCGGGGAGCTGTTTTTT.

This clonotype was detected a few times. This chain uses TRBV10-3 with TRBJ2-5, with 7 bases lining up with TRBD1. Germline CDR1 and CDR2: ENHRY and SYGVKD. This CDR3 region has 15 residues. The V and J ends lost 10 bases and 5 bases, in that order; junction bases with no gene match: 16. This CDR3 reads CATQFGTADRETQYF. In DNA, the CDR3 is TGTGCCACGCAGTTCGGGACAGCGGATCGGGAGACCCAGTACTTC.

V gene TRBV27 combines with J gene TRBJ2-4, with D perhaps TRBD2 (6 bases). The CDR3 loop spans 15 amino acids. Germline CDR1 and CDR2: MNHEY and SMNVEV (reference sequence). V was shortened by 2 bases and J by 0 bases, with 8 bases between the two germline ends. CDR3 bases: TGTGCCAGCAGTTTAGGCGGGATAGCCAAAAACATTCAGTACTTC. Protein: CASSLGGIAKNIQYF.

At least ten counts were recorded for this clonotype. The V call is TRBV7-8, the J call TRBJ1-2; D may be TRBD1 (6 bases). Looked up from germline, CDR1 is SGHVS and CDR2 is FQNEAQ. CDR3 size: 14 residues. V shed 3 bases and J shed 2 bases, with 10 bases lying between them. CDR3 sequence: CASSLGHSNYGYTF. The CDR3 region has the DNA TGTGCCAGCAGCTTGGGACATAGCAACTATGGCTACACCTTC.